Each of the 26 T cell receptor beta chains below was sequenced from the same sample in a study of molecular identifiers for immune sequencing clone quantification. In TCRdb, the PCR reads were re-called with MiXCR into one record per CDR3 protein. The data contain hundreds of thousands of distinct CDR3 sequences, roughly 27% of them singletons. The source material was naive CD8+ T cells from blood, with Jurkat cell RNA spiked in. The subset is: FACS-sorted CD8+CD4-CCR7+CD45RA+ naive T cells. Receptor source: a human donor in good health. Some libraries in this study had Jurkat cell RNA spiked in.

This clonotype appeared a few times. The J gene is TRBJ2-7, the V gene TRBV6-2 or TRBV6-3; D perhaps matches TRBD2 (6 bases). Between the trimmed V and J ends, which lost 0 bases and 2 bases, there was a span of 11 bases. CDR3 length equals 15 residues. The germline V gene has CDR1 MNHEY and CDR2 SVGEGT. The CDR3 loop reads CASSYSSDYTYEQYF. CDR3 in DNA: TGTGCCAGCAGTTACTCGTCGGACTACACCTACGAGCAGTACTTC.

This clonotype was picked up many times. The gene calls are TRBV4-3 and TRBJ2-7, with TRBD2 matching over 14 bases. Germline CDR1 and CDR2: LGHNA and YSLEER. The CDR3 sequence is 18 residues long. V lost 3 bases and J lost 4; bases outside the gene matches: 11. The CDR3 DNA is TGCGCCAGCAGCCACCAGACTAGCGGGGGGGCACGGTTTTACGAGCAGTACTTC. Translated: CASSHQTSGGARFYEQYF.

Of note for this clonotype: Possible read error: a much larger clone is one base away. The rearrangement uses TRBV20-1 and TRBJ1-1; D perhaps matches TRBD1 (5 bases). In germline, CDR1 is DFQATT, CDR2 SNEGSKA (reference sequence). CDR3 size: 12 residues. CDR3: CSAVTVNTEALF. CDR3 DNA sequence: TGCAGTGCGGTGACAGTGAACACTGAAGCTCTCTTT.

With regard to this clonotype: A much larger clone differs from this one at a single base, so this may be a read error. The chain employs TRBV27 and TRBJ1-1, with no clear D. Looked up from germline, CDR1 is MNHEY and CDR2 is SMNVEV (reference sequence). V was pared by 6 bases and J by 6 bases, with 17 bases between. The CDR3 spans 14 residues. CDR3 region: CASRLAFSSPEAFF. The CDR3 nucleotides read TGTGCCAGCAGATTAGCGTTTAGTTCCCCTGAAGCTTTCTTT.

The rearrangement uses TRBV6-2 or TRBV6-3 and TRBJ2-7; the match to TRBD2 covers 10 bases. CDR1 MNHEY and CDR2 SVGEGT come from the germline V gene. With V trimmed by 0 bases and J by 5 bases, 7 bases remained unmatched. The CDR3 is made up of 16 amino acids. CDR3 nucleotide sequence: TGTGCCAGCAGTTACTCTCCCGGACTAGCGGAAGACGAGCAGTACTTC. Protein product: CASSYSPGLAEDEQYF.

This clonotype occurred many times. The V call is TRBV12-3 or TRBV12-4, the J call TRBJ2-3; D is possibly TRBD2 (7 bases). The CDR3 extends over 15 amino acids. Deletions cut 7 bases from V and 3 bases from J, with 17 bases between. The CDR3 nucleotides read TGTGCCAGCACCTTGGTGGGAGGGGGAACAGATACGCAGTATTTT. Translation: CASTLVGGGTDTQYF.

This clonotype was counted many times. J is TRBJ2-5 and V is TRBV7-6, with TRBD2 identical over 8 bases. The CDR3 contains 18 residues. J lost 2 bases, V lost 5 bases, and 16 bases had no gene match. The germline V gene encodes CDR1 SGHVS and CDR2 FNYEAQ. The CDR3 DNA follows: TGTGCCAGCAGCCCCCGCTTTTTGAGCGGGGGACCGCAAGAGACCCAGTACTTC. The encoded protein is CASSPRFLSGGPQETQYF.

This clonotype was observed at least ten times. This rearrangement joins TRBV5-5 to TRBJ2-7, with unresolved D. V lost 0 bases and J 2 bases, leaving 12 bases between the germline ends. This CDR3 has 15 amino acids. Germline CDR1 SGHKS, CDR2 YYEKEE (reference sequence). CDR3: CASSLAWPPAYEQYF. DNA for the CDR3: TGTGCCAGCAGCTTGGCATGGCCCCCCGCCTACGAGCAGTACTTC.

This clonotype was picked up many times. This chain joins TRBV6-2 or TRBV6-3 and TRBJ2-3; 9 bases align to TRBD2. V shed 6 bases, J shed 4 bases, and the junction held 11 bases outside the gene matches. There are 16 residues in the CDR3. Per germline, CDR1 MNHEY and CDR2 SVGEGT. The CDR3 here is CASSQLRAGGADTQYF. CDR3 bases: TGTGCCAGCAGCCAACTCCGAGCGGGAGGAGCAGATACGCAGTATTTT.

In regard to this clonotype: A much more abundant neighbour one base away suggests this may be a read error. The gene calls are TRBV29-1 and TRBJ1-1; a possible D gene is TRBD1 (5 bases). Trimming shortened V by 4 bases and J by 7 bases, and 25 bases separated the two germline ends. Germline V gives CDR1 SQVTM, CDR2 ANQGSEA. The CDR3 is 16 residues long. As DNA, the CDR3 is TGCAGCGTTGTTGGCAGGGCGCGGTGGTCTGGGTTTGAAGCTTTCTTT. Translated: CSVVGRARWSGFEAFF.

Notes on this clonotype: In this CDR3 the conserved last residue, phenylalanine or tryptophan, is missing, so a read error is likely. The rearrangement uses TRBV9 and TRBJ2-7; maybe TRBD2 (6 bases). Per the germline V gene, CDR1 is SGDLS and CDR2 is YYNGEE. The V end was cut by 0 bases, the J end by 2 bases, with 18 bases between. This CDR3 comprises 17 residues. The CDR3 DNA reads as TGTGCCAGCAGCGTAGCCGCTTTTGTAGCGGCGCCCTACGAGCAGTACTAC. Encoded protein: CASSVAAFVAAPYEQYY.

This clonotype was detected ten times or more. The chain carries TRBV6-5 and TRBJ1-1; D remains unclear. From germline, CDR1 is MNHEY and CDR2 SVGAGI. Trimming removed 5 bases from V and 0 bases from J, with 7 bases in between. The length of the CDR3 is 13 residues. The CDR3 sequence: CASSGPMNTEAFF. In nucleotides, the CDR3 is TGTGCCAGCAGTGGTCCAATGAACACTGAAGCTTTCTTT.

The chain links TRBV7-9 to TRBJ2-6; 8 nucleotides match TRBD1. Unmatched junction bases numbered 10, after V lost 0 bases and J lost 0 bases. Germline V gene data show CDR1 as SEHNR and CDR2 as FQNEAQ (reference sequence). The CDR3 length is 20 residues. The CDR3 loop is CASSLAGRQGQSSGANVLTF. CDR3 in DNA: TGTGCCAGCAGCTTAGCAGGGAGACAGGGGCAAAGCTCTGGGGCCAACGTCCTGACTTTC.

This clonotype was counted ten times or more. The gene calls are TRBV15 and TRBJ1-1; TRBD1 is a possible D gene (5 bases). CDR1 is LNHNV and CDR2 is YYDKDF in the germline V gene (reference sequence). The CDR3 length is 13 residues. Trimming cost V 5 bases and J 5 bases, with 12 bases left between them. The DNA for the CDR3 is TGTGCCACCAGCGCAGGGAAGTGGACTGAAGCTTTCTTT. The encoded protein is CATSAGKWTEAFF.

This clonotype occurred many times. The genes are TRBV7-6 and TRBJ2-7, with D possibly being TRBD2 (7 bases). CDR3 length: 13 amino acids. Trimming removed 9 bases at V and 2 bases at J, with 14 bases between. Germline CDR1 SGHVS, CDR2 FNYEAQ. The CDR3 nucleotides read TGTGCCAGTGGAAGGGGGGGTGCCTACGAGCAGTACTTC. Protein sequence: CASGRGGAYEQYF.

J is TRBJ2-1 and V is TRBV19; either TRBD1 or TRBD2 may supply D (5 bases each). This CDR3 is 13 amino acids long. Per germline, CDR1 LNHDA and CDR2 SQIVND (reference sequence). V was shortened by 2 bases and J by 9 bases, with 11 bases between the two germline ends. CDR3 in amino acids: CASSITRGGEQFF. In DNA form, the CDR3 reads TGTGCCAGTAGTATAACGAGGGGTGGTGAGCAGTTCTTC.

This clonotype came up a few times. The rearrangement joins TRBV6-6 to TRBJ1-2; D perhaps matches TRBD1 (6 bases). The CDR3 has 15 amino acids. CDR1 is MNHNY and CDR2 is SVGAGI in the germline V gene (reference sequence). Trimming cost V 5 bases and J 3 bases, with 16 bases left between them. The DNA for the CDR3 is TGTGCCAGCAGTGAGTCTCACAGGGCCGACTATGGCTACACCTTC. This translates into CASSESHRADYGYTF.

The DNA for the CDR3 is TGCGCCAATGTGGGACAGGGGGACTCTGGGGCCAACGTCCTGACTTTC. This encodes CANVGQGDSGANVLTF. The chain recombines TRBV10-1 with TRBJ2-6, with 11 bases matching TRBD1. In germline, CDR1 is WNHNN, CDR2 SYGVQD (reference sequence). The CDR3 has 16 amino acids. V was clipped by 10 bases and J by 0 bases; unmatched bases: 5.

Many counts were recorded for this clonotype. The V call is TRBV29-1, the J call TRBJ2-7; 10 bases are a match to TRBD1. The V gene's germline CDR1 is SQVTM and CDR2 ANQGSEA. CDR3 length: 14 residues. After removal of 3 bases from V and 3 bases from J, the junction contained 5 bases not matched to a gene. In DNA form, the CDR3 reads TGCAGCGTTGACGCCGGGACAGGGGACTACGAGCAGTACTTC. It codes for CSVDAGTGDYEQYF.

In regard to this clonotype: Since a much larger clone is just one base distant, this may be a read error. V usage is TRBV12-3 or TRBV12-4 and J usage is TRBJ1-1, with D hard to call. V dropped 3 bases and J dropped 5 bases, with 13 bases sitting between them. This CDR3 region has 14 residues. CDR3 in amino acids: CASSFVIGGTEAFF. The CDR3 bases are TGTGCCAGCAGTTTCGTGATAGGCGGGACTGAAGCTTTCTTT.

Regarding this clonotype: This may be a read error: a much more frequent sequence differs by one nucleotide. V gene TRBV7-6 combines with J gene TRBJ2-6; the D call may be TRBD1 or TRBD2 (5 bases each). Germline CDR1 reads SGHVS; CDR2 reads FNYEAQ. The CDR3 consists of 19 residues. The CDR3 region has the DNA TGTGCCAGCAGCGAGGGGATCAGTGGAGGCATCTCTGGGGCCAACGCCCTGACTTTC. It specifies CASSEGISGGISGANALTF.

About this clonotype: A single base separates this from a much larger clone, so it may be a read error. As the CDR3 is not closed by the conserved phenylalanine or tryptophan, this likely results from a read error. This sequence joins TRBV12-3 or TRBV12-4 and TRBJ1-1, with D tentatively TRBD1 (5 bases). With 5 bases removed from V and 10 bases from J, the gap between germline ends came to 11 bases. The CDR3 length is 11 residues. In DNA, the CDR3 is TGTGCCAGCAGTCTTGGGAGGGGAGCTTTCCTT. This translates into CASSLGRGAFL.

The V gene is TRBV15, the J gene TRBJ2-7; the D gene is possibly TRBD1 (6 bases). The germline V gene encodes CDR1 LNHNV and CDR2 YYDKDF (reference sequence). The V end lost 0 bases, the J end lost 5 bases, and 14 bases lay between the germline ends. CDR3 length equals 15 residues. For the CDR3, the DNA is TGTGCCACCAGCAGAGATCAGGACAGAACCCACGAGCAGTACTTC. It is translated as CATSRDQDRTHEQYF.

This clonotype was seen ten or more times. The genes are TRBV4-1 and TRBJ2-2, with D perhaps TRBD2 (5 bases). The CDR3 length is 17 residues. V lost 0 bases to trimming and J lost 4 bases, with 15 bases between them. CDR1 is MGHRA and CDR2 is YSYEKL in the germline V gene. CDR3 residues: CASSQDRGWVGTGELFF. The DNA for the CDR3 is TGCGCCAGCAGCCAAGATCGGGGATGGGTCGGCACCGGGGAGCTGTTTTTT.

V gene TRBV29-1 combines with J gene TRBJ2-7; no clear D. Trimming removed 0 bases from V and 4 bases from J, with 7 bases in between. The CDR3 is 12 residues long. Germline V gene sequence: CDR1 SQVTM, CDR2 ANQGSEA. The CDR3 DNA reads TGCAGCGTTGAAGATCGGCCGTACGAGCAGTACTTC. This gives the protein CSVEDRPYEQYF.

This clonotype has more than one count but fewer than ten. This chain connects TRBV12-5 to TRBJ1-1, with 7 bases identical to TRBD1. V trimming: 6 bases; J trimming: 1 base; junction bases outside the gene matches: 5. Looked up from germline, CDR1 is LGHNT and CDR2 is FRNRAP. The CDR3 covers 14 residues. The CDR3 here is CASGTGTENTEAFF. CDR3 coding DNA: TGTGCTAGTGGAACCGGGACAGAGAACACTGAAGCTTTCTTT.